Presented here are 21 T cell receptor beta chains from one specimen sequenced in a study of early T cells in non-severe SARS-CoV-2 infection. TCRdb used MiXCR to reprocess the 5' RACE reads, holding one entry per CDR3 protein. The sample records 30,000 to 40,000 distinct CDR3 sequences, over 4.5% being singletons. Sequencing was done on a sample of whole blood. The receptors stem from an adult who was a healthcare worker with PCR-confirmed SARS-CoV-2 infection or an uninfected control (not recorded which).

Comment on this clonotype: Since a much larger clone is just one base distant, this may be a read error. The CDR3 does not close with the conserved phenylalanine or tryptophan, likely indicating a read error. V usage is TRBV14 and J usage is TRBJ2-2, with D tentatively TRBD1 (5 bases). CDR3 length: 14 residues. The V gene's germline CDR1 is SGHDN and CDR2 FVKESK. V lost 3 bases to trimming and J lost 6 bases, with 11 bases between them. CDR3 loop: CASSHLTDPGELFS. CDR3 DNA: TGTGCCAGCAGCCACTTGACAGACCCCGGGGAGCTGTTTTCT.

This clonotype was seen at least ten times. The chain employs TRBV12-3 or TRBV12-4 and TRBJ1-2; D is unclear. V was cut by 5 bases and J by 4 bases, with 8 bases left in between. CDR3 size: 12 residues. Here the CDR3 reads CASSREGYGYTF. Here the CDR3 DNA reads TGTGCCAGCAGTAGGGAGGGCTATGGCTACACCTTC.

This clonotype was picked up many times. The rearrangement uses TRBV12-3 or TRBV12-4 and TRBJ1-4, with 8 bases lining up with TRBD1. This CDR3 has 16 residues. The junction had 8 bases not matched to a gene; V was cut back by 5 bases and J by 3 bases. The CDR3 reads CASSQGQGVANEKLFF. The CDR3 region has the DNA TGTGCCAGCAGTCAAGGACAGGGTGTGGCTAATGAAAAACTGTTTTTT.

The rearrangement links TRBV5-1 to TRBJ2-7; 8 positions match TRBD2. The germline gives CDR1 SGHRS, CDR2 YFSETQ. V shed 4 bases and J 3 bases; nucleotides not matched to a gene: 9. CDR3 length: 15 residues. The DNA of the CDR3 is TGCGCCAGCAGCACCCTCGGGGGGGCCAACTACGAGCAGTACTTC. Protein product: CASSTLGGANYEQYF.

In DNA, the CDR3 is TGTGCCAGCAGTTCGACTAGTGCAGATACGCAGTATTTT. It specifies CASSSTSADTQYF. The chain recombines TRBV5-4 with TRBJ2-3; a possible D gene is TRBD2 (6 bases). The CDR3 is 13 residues long. The V gene's germline CDR1 is SGHNT and CDR2 YYREEE (reference sequence). Trimming stripped 5 bases from V and 4 bases from J, with 11 bases between.

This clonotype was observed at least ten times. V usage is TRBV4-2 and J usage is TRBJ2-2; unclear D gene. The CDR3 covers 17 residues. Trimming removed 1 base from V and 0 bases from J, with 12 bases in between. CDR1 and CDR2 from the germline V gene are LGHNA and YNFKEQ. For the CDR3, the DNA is TGTGCCAGCAGCCAAGGTCCGGCCAGCGCGAACACCGGGGAGCTGTTTTTT. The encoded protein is CASSQGPASANTGELFF.

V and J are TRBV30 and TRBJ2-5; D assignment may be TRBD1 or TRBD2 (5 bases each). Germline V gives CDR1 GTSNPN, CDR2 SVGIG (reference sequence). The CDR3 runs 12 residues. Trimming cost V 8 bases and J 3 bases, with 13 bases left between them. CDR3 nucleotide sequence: TGTGCCCGCCGAGCGGACAAAGAGACCCAGTACTTC. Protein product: CARRADKETQYF.

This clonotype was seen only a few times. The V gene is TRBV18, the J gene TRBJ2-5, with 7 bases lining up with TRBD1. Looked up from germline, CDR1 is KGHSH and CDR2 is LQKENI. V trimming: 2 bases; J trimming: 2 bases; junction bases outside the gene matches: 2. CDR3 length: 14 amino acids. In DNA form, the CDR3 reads TGTGCCAGCTCACCAAGCAGGGGGCAAGAGACCCAGTACTTC. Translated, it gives CASSPSRGQETQYF.

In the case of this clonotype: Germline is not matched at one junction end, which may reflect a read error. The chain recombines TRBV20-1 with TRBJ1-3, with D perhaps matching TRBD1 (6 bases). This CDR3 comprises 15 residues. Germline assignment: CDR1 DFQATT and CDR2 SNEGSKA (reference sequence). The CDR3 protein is CSAREGAFSENTIYF. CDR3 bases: TGCAGTGCTAGAGAGGGGGCCTTCTCTGAAAACACCATATATTTT.

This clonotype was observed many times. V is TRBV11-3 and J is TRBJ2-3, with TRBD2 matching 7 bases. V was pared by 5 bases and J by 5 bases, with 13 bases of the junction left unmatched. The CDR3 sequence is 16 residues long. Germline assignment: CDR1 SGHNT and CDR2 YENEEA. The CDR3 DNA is TGTGCCAGCAGCCGTGGACTAGATTTATTGGGAGATACGCAGTATTTT. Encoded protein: CASSRGLDLLGDTQYF.

The CDR3 region is CASSLARRGDTQYF. In DNA form, the CDR3 reads TGCGCCAGCAGCTTGGCGAGGCGGGGGGACACGCAGTATTTT. The chain uses TRBV5-1 and TRBJ2-3, with 8 bases matching TRBD2. Per germline, CDR1 SGHRS and CDR2 YFSETQ. This CDR3 is built from 14 residues. Trimming took 0 bases from V and 9 from J; bases not matched to a gene: 6.

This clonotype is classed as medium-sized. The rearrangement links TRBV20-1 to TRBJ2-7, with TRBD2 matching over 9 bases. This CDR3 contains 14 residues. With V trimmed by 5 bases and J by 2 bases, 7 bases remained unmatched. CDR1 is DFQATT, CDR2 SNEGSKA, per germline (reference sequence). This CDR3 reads CSAASSGDTYEQYF. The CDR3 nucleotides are TGCAGTGCTGCTTCTAGCGGGGATACCTACGAGCAGTACTTC.

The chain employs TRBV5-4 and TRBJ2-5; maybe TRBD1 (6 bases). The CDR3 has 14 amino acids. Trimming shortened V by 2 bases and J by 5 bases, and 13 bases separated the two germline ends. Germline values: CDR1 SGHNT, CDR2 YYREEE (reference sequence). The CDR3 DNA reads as TGTGCCAGCAGCTTAAAACAGGGAGCCGAGACCCAGTACTTC. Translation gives CASSLKQGAETQYF.

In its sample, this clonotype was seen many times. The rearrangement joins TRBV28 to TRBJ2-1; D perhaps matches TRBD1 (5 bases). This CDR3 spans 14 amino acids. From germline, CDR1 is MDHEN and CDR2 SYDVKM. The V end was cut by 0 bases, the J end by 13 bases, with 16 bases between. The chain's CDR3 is CASSLWAGNSDQFF. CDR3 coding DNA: TGTGCCAGCAGTTTATGGGCAGGGAATAGTGATCAGTTCTTC.

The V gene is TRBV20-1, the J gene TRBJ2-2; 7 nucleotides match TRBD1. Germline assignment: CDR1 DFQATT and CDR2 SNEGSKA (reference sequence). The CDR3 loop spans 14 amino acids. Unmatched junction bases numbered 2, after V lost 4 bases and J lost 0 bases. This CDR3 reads CSAKDRSNTGELFF. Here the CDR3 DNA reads TGCAGTGCTAAGGACAGGTCGAACACCGGGGAGCTGTTTTTT.

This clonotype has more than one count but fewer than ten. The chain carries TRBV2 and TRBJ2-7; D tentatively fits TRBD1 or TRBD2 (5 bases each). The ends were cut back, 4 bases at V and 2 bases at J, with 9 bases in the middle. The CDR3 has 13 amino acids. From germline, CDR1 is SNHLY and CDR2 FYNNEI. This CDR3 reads CASSGTGPYEQYF. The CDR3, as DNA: TGTGCCAGCAGTGGGACGGGACCCTACGAGCAGTACTTC.

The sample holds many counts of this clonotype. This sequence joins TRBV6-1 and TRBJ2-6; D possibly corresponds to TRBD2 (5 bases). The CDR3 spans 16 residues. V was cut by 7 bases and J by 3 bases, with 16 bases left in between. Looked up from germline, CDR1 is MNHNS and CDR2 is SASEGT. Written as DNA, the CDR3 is TGTGCCAGCATTCAGAGGGCGAATTATGGGGCCAACGTCCTGACTTTC. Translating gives CASIQRANYGANVLTF.

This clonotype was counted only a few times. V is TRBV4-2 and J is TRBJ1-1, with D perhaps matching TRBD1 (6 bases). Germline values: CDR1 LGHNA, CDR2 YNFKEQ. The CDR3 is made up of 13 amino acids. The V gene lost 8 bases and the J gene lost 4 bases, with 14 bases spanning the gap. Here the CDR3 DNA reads TGTGCCAGCGGACTTGGGGGCACCACTGAAGCTTTCTTT. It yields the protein CASGLGGTTEAFF.

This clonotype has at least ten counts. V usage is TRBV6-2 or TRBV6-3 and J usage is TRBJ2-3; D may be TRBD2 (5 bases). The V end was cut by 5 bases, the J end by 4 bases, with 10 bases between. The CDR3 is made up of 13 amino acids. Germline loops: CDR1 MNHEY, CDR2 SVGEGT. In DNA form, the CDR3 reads TGTGCCAGCAGTAATAGAGGGTCAGATACGCAGTATTTT. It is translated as CASSNRGSDTQYF.

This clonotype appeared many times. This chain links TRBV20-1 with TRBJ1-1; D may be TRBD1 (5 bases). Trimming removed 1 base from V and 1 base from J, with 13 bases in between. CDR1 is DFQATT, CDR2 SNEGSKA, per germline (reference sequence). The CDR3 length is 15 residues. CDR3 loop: CSARAESGGNTEAFF. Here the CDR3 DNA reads TGCAGTGCTAGAGCTGAGAGTGGGGGGAACACTGAAGCTTTCTTT.

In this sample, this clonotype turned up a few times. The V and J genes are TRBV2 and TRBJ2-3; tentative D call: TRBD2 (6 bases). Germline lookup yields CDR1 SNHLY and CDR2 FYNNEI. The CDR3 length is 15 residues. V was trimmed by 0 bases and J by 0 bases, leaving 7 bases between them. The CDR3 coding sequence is TGTGCCAGCAGTGAAGCGGGACTTAGCACAGATACGCAGTATTTT. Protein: CASSEAGLSTDTQYF.